This T cell receptor beta chain originates from a study of cytomegalovirus exposure and HLA in healthy donors. Study observations and caveats: Upon later analysis, TCR association rates were observed to vary by HLA locus, being highest for DRB1 and lowest for HLA-C. Association of a missense DCLRE1C variant with TCR beta V- and J-gene trimming was reported in a later analysis.

This PCR relied on a set of 60 Vbeta primers and 13 Jbeta primers. Authors' methods: Later, roughly 86 million unique TCR beta chains were counted in an analysis, and about 12 million of them were shared. Assay: immunoSEQ multiplex PCR; the TCRdb copy retains only in-frame clones and omits some. That table furnishes V, J and clone size, whereas the DNA furnished D and trimming. The sample lists about 200,000 clones; about nine tenths were seen once. Concerning this clone itself: No antigen is known for it.

This CDR3 has 16 residues. V gave up 3 bases and J gave up 4 bases; unmatched junction bases: 11. Looked up from germline, CDR1 is MDHEN and CDR2 is SYDVKM. The sequence came from a boy aged 2 to 10 in good health and CMV-seronegative. Sequencing used PBMCs. The chain links TRBV28 to TRBJ1-2, with 7 bases aligning to TRBD1. The DNA for the CDR3 is TGTGCCAGCAGTTTGGCTTTGGCAGGGGGAGTCTATGGCTACACCTTC. This translates into CASSLALAGGVYGYTF.